The clone carrying this T cell receptor beta chain has more than one count but fewer than ten. The antigen is not known. The data stem from a study of response to subunit inactivated influenza vaccine. Whole-study results and caveats: The authors put forward the suggestion that each seasonal influenza vaccination may bring in only a limited number of new T cells.

MiXCR, applied by TCRdb to the RT-PCR reads, yields one record per CDR3 protein. The data contain under 800,000 distinct CDR3 sequences, around 14% of them singletons. V gave up 5 bases and J gave up 3 bases, with 10 bases separating them. Germline assignment: CDR1 MNHNS and CDR2 SASEGT. CDR3 length: 14 amino acids. The chain is built from TRBV6-1 and TRBJ2-2; a possible D gene is TRBD1 (6 bases). The sample in question was PBMCs from blood, obtained 14 days before vaccination. The TCR sequence derives from a man over 45 who received an inactivated influenza vaccine. The CDR3 region is CASSQGPHTGELFF. CDR3 DNA: TGTGCCAGCAGTCAGGGGCCCCACACCGGGGAGCTGTTTTTT.